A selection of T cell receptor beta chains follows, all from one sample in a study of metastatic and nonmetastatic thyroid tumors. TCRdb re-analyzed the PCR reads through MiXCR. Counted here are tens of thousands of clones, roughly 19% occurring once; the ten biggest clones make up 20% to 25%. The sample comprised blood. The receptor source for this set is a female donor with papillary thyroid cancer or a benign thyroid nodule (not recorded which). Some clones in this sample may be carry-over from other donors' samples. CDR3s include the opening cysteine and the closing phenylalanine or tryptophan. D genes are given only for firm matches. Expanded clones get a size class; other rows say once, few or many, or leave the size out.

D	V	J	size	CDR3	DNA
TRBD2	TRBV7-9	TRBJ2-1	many	CASSPLRSGGPNEQFF	TGTGCCAGCAGCCCCCTCCGTAGCGGGGGGCCCAATGAGCAGTTCTTC
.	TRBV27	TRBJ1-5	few	CASSQDHQPQHF	TGTGCCAGCAGCCAAGATCATCAGCCCCAGCATTTT
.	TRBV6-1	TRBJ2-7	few	CASTSRETYEQYF	TGTGCCAGCACCTCCCGGGAGACCTACGAGCAGTACTTC
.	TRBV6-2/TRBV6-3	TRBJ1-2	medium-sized	CASSPGRGNYGYTF	TGTGCCAGCAGTCCTGGACGGGGGAACTATGGCTACACCTTC
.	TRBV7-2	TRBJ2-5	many	CASSLSSGRETQYF	TGTGCCAGCAGCTTGTCGAGCGGCCGGGAGACCCAGTACTTC
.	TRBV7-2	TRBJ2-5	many	CASSRTYGYTQETQYF	TGTGCCAGCAGTCGAACGTACGGCTACACTCAAGAGACCCAGTACTTC
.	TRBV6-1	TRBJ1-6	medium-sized	CASMVGTALYNSPLHF	TGTGCCAGCATGGTCGGGACCGCTCTTTATAATTCACCCCTCCACTTT
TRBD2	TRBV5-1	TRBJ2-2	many	CASSGGGNTGELFF	TGCGCCAGCAGCGGCGGGGGAAACACCGGGGAGCTGTTTTTT
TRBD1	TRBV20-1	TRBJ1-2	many	CSASGWQGGDYGYTF	TGCAGTGCTAGCGGCTGGCAGGGGGGAGACTATGGCTACACCTTC
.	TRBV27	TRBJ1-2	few	CASCLLPGLYGYTF	TGTGCCAGCTGTTTGCTCCCAGGCCTATATGGCTACACCTTC
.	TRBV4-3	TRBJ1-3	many	CASSQDYNSGNTIYF	TGCGCCAGCAGCCAAGATTATAACTCTGGAAACACCATATATTTT
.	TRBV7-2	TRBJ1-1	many	CASSLAVQGTEAFF	TGTGCCAGCAGCTTAGCAGTACAGGGTACCGAAGCTTTCTTT
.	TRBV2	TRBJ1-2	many	CASHHTAYSDGYTF	TGTGCCAGCCACCATACAGCTTACAGTGACGGCTACACCTTC
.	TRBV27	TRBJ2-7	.	CASSLYGQGFHEQYF	TGCGCCAGCAGTTTATACGGTCAGGGGTTCCACGAGCAGTACTTC
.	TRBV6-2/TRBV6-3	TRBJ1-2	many	CASSYGDYGYTF	TGTGCCAGCAGTTACGGGGATTATGGCTACACCTTC
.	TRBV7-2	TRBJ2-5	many	CASSLARDTRETQYF	TGTGCCAGCAGCTTAGCCCGGGACACGAGAGAGACCCAGTACTTC
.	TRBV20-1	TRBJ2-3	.	CSARDLAAKVADTQYF	TGCAGTGCTAGAGATCTGGCTGCTAAGGTCGCAGATACGCAGTATTTT
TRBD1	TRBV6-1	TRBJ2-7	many	CASSLSGTGTYEQYF	TGTGCCAGCAGCCTTAGTGGGACAGGCACCTACGAGCAGTACTTC
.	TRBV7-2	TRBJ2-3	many	CASSLVLPSTDTQYF	TGTGCCAGCAGCTTAGTGTTGCCAAGCACAGATACGCAGTATTTT
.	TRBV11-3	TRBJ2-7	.	CASSPSSGEQYF	TGTGCCAGCAGCCCTAGTTCTGGCGAGCAGTACTTC
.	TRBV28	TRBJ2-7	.	CASSLGQSYEQYF	TGTGCCAGCAGTCTCGGACAGTCCTACGAGCAGTACTTC
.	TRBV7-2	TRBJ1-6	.	CASSSGLGLGGLSPLHF	TGTGCCAGCAGCTCAGGCTTGGGACTTGGAGGATTGTCACCCCTCCACTTT
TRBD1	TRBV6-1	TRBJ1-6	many	CASSLGQGLHF	TGTGCCAGCAGTCTCGGACAGGGCCTCCACTTT
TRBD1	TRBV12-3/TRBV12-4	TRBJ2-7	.	CASSARDRSSYEQYF	TGTGCCAGCAGTGCCCGGGACAGGTCTTCCTACGAGCAGTACTTC
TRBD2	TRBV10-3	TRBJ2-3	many	CAIGGLVGDTDTQYF	TGTGCCATCGGGGGACTAGTGGGAGACACAGATACGCAGTATTTT
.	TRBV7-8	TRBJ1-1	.	CASSVSRVLNTEAFF	TGTGCCAGCAGCGTAAGCAGGGTATTGAACACTGAAGCTTTCTTT
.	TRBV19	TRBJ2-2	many	CASSPTNSNTGELFF	TGTGCCAGTTCACCGACAAACTCGAACACCGGGGAGCTGTTTTTT
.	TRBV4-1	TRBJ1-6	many	CASSQAPERQLNSPLHF	TGCGCCAGCAGCCAAGCCCCGGAGCGGCAGCTTAATTCACCCCTCCACTTT
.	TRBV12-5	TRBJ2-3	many	CASGLEGGGASTDTQYF	TGTGCTAGTGGTTTGGAGGGGGGGGGCGCTAGCACAGATACGCAGTATTTT
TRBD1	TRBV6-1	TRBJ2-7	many	CASSRDRNTYEQYF	TGTGCCAGCTCAAGGGACAGGAATACCTACGAGCAGTACTTC
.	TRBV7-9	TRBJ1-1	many	CASSLGEAPNTEAFF	TGTGCCAGCAGCTTAGGTGAGGCGCCAAACACTGAAGCTTTCTTT
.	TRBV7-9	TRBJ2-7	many	CASSPRAVRGVEQYF	TGTGCCAGCAGCCCCCGGGCGGTCCGGGGAGTTGAGCAGTACTTC
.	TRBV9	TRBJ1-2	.	CASSAVRGREGYTF	TGTGCCAGCAGCGCCGTTCGGGGCCGGGAGGGCTACACCTTC
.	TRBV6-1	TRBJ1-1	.	CASRPGQKYTEAFF	TGTGCCAGCAGACCTGGACAGAAATACACAGAAGCTTTCTTT
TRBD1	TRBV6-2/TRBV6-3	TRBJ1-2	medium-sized	CASRTGSHGYTF	TGTGCCAGCAGGACAGGGTCGCATGGCTACACCTTC
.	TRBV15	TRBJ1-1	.	CATSRDLNTEAFF	TGTGCCACCAGCAGGGACCTGAACACTGAAGCTTTCTTT
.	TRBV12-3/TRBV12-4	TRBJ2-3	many	CASSPPGRWGTDTQYF	TGTGCCAGCAGCCCGCCAGGCCGGTGGGGCACAGATACGCAGTATTTT
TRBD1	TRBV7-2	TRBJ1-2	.	CASIGDSNLYTF	TGTGCCAGCATCGGGGACAGCAACCTATACACCTTC
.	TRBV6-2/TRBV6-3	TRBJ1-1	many	CASRDSSHTEAFF	TGTGCCAGCAGGGACAGCAGTCACACTGAAGCTTTCTTT
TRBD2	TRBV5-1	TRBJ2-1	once	CASSLGLAGANEQFF	TGCGCCAGCAGCTTGGGACTAGCGGGAGCCAATGAGCAGTTCTTC
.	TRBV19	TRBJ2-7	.	CASSRTRGVEQYF	TGTGCCAGTAGTAGGACACGTGGGGTCGAGCAGTACTTC
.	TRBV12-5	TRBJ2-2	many	CASGSRTDTGELFF	TGTGCTAGTGGCAGCAGGACGGACACTGGGGAGCTGTTTTTT
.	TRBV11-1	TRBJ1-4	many	CASSLEFRGAVSRNEKLFF	TGTGCCAGCAGCTTAGAGTTTAGGGGCGCGGTTTCCCGTAATGAAAAACTGTTTTTT